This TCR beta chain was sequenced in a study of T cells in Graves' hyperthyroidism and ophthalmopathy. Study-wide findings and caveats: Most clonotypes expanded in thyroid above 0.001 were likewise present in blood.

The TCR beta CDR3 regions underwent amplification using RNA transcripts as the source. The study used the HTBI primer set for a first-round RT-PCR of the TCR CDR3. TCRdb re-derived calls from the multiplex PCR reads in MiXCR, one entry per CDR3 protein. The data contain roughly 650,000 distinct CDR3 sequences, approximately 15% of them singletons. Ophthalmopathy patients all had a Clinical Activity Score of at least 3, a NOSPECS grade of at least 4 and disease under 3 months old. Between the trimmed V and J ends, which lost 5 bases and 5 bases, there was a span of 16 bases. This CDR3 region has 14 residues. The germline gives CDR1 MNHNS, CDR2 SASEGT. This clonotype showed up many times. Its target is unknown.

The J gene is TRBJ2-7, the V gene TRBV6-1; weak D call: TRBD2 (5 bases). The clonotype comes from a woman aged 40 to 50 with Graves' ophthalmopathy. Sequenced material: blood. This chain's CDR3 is CASSSSGPGDEQYF. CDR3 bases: TGTGCCAGCAGTTCCAGCGGACCTGGAGACGAGCAGTACTTC.